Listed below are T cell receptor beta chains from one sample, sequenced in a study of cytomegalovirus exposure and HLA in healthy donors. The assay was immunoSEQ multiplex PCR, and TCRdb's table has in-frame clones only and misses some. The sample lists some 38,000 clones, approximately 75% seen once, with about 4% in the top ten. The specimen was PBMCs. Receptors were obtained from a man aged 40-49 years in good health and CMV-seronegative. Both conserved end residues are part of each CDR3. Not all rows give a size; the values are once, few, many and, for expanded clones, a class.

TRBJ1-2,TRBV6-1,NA,CASSRTGPNYGYTF
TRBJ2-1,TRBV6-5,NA,CASRLARDPYNEQFF
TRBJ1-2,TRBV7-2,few,CASSLDGGNYGYTF
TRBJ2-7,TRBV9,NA,CASSAGIEGNEQYF
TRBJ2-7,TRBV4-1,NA,CASSQGGTGAGEQYF
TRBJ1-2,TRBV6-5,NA,CASSYSRDSYGYTF
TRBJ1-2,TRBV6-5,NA,CASSYAVREAGYTF
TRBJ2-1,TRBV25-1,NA,CASSDRGEEQFF
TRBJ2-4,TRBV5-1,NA,CASSLTSSLDIQYF
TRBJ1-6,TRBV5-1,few,CASSPTGTGNSPLHF